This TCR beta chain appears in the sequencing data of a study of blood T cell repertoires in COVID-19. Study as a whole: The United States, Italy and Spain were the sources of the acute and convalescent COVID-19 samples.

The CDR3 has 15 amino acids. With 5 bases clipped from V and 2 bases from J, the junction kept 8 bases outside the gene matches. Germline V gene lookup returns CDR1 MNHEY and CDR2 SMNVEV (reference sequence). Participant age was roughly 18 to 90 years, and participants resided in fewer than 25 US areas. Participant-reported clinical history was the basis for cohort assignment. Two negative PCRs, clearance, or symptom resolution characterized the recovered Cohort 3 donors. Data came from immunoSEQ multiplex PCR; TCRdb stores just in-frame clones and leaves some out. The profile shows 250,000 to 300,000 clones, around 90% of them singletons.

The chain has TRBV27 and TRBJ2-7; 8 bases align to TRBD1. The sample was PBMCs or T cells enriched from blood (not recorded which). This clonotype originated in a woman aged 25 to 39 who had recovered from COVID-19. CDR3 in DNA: TGTGCCAGCAGTCCATGGACAGGGACCCCCTACGAGCAGTACTTC. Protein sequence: CASSPWTGTPYEQYF.